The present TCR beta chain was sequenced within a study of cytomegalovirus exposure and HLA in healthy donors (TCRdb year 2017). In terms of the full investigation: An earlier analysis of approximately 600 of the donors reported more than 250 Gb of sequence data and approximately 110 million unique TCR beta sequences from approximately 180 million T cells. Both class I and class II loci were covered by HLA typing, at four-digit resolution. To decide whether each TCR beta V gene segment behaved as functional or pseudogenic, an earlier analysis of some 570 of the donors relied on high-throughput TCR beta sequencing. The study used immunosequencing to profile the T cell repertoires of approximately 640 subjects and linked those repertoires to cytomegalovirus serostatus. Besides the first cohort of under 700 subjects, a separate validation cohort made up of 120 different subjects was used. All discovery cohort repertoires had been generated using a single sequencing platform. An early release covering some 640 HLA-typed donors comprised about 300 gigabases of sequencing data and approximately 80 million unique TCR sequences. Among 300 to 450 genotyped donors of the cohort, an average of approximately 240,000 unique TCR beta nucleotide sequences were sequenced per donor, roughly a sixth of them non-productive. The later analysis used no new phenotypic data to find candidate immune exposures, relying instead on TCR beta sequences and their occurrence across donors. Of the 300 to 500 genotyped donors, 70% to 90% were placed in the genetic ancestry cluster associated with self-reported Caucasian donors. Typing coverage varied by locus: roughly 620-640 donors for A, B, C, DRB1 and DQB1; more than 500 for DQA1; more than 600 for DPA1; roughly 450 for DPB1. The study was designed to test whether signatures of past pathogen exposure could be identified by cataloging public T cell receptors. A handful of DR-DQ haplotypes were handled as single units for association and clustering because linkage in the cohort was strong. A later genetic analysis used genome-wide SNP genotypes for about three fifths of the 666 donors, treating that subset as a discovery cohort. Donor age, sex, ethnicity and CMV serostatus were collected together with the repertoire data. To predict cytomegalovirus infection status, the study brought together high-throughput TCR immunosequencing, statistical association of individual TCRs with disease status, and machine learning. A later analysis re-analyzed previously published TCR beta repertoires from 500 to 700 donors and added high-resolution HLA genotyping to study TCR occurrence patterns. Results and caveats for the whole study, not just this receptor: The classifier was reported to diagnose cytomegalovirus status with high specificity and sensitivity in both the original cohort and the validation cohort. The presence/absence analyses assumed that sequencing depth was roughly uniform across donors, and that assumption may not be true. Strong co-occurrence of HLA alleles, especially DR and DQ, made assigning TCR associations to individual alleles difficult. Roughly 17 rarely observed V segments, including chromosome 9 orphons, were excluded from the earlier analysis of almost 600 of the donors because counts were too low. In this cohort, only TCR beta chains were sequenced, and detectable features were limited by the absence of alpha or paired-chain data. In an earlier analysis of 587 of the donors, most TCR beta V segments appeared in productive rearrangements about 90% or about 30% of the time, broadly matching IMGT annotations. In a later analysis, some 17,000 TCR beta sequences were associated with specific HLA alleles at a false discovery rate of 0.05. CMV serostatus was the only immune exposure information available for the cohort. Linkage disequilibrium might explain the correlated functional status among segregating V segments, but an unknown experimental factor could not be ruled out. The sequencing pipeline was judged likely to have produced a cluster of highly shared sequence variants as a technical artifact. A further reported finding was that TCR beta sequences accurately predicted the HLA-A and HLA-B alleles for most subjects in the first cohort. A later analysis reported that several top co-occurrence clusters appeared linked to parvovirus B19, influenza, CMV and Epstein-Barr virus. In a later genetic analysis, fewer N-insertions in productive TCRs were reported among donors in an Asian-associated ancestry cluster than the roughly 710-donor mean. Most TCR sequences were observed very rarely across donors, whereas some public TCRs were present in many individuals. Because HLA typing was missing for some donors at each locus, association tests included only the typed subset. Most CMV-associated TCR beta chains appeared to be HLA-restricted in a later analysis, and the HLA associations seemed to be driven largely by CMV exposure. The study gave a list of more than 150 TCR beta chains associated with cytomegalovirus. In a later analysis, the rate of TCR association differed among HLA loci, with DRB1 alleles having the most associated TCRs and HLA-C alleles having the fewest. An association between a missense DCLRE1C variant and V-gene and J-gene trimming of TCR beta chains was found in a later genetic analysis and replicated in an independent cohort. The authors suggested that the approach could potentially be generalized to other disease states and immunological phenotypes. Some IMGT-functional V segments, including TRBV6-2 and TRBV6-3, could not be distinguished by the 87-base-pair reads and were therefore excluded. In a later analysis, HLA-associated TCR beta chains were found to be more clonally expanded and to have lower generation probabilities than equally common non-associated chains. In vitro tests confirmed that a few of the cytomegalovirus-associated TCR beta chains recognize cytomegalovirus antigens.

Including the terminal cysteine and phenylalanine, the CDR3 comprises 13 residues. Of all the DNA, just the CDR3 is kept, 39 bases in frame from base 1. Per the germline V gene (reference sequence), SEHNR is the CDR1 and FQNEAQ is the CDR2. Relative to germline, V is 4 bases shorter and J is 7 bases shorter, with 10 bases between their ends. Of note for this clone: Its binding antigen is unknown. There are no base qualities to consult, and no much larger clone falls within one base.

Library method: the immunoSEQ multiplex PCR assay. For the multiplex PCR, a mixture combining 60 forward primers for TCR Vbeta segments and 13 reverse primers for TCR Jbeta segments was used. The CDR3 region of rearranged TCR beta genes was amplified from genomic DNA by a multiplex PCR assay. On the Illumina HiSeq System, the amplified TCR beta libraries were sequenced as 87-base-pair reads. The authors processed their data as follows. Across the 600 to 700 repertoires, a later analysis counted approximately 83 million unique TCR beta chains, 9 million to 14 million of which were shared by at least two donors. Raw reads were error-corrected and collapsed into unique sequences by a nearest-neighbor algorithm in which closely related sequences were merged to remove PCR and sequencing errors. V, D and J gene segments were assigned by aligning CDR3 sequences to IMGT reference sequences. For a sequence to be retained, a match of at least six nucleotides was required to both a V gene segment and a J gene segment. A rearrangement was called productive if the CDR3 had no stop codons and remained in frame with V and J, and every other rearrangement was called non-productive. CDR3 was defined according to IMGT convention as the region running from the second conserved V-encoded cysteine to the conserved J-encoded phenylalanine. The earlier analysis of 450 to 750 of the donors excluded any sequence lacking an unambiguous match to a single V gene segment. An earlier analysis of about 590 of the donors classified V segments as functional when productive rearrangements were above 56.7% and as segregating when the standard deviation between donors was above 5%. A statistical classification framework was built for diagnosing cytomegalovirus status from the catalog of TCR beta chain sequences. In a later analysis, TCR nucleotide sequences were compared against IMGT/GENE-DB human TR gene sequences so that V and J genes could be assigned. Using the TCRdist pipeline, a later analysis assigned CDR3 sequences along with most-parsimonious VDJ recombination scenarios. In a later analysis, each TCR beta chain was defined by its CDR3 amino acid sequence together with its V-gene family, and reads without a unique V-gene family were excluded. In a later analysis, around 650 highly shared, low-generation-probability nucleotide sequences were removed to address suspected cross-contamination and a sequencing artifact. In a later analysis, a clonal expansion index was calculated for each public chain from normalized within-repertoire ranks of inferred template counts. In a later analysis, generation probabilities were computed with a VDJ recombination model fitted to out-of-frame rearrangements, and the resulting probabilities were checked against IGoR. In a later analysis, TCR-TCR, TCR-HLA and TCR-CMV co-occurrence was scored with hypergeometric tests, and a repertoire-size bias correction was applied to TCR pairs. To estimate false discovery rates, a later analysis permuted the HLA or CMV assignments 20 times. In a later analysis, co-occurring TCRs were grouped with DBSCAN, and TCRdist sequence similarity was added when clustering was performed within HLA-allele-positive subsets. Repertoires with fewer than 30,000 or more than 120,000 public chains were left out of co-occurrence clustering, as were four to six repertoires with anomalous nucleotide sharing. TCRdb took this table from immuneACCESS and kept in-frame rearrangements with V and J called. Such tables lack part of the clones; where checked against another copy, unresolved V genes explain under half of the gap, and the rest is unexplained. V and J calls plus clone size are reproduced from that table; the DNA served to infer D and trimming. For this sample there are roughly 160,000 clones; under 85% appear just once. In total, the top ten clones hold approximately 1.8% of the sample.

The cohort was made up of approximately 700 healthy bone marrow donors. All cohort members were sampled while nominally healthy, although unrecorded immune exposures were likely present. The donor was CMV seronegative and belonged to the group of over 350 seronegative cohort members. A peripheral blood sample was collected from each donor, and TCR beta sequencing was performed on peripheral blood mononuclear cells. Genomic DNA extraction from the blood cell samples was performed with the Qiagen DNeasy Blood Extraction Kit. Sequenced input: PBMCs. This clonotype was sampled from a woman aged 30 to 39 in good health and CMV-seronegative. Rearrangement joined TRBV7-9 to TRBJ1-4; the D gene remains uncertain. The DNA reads TGTGCCAGCAGCTACCGGGAAGGTGAAAAACTGTTTTTT. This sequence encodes CASSYREGEKLFF.